This T cell receptor beta chain was obtained from a study of Graves' ophthalmopathy and Graves' hyperthyroidism. Study-wide findings and caveats: Most expanded thyroid clonotypes above 0.001 frequency also appeared in blood.

The authors enrolled newly diagnosed hyperthyroidism patients aged 18 to 65 with under 2 months' duration. Ineligible for inclusion were patients with other autoimmune diseases, uncontrolled infections, pregnancy or lactation. Diagnosis relied on clinical symptoms, serum thyroxine, TRAb, thyroid ultrasound and orbital computed tomography. This clonotype has ten or more counts. Its cognate antigen is unknown. Scientists amplified the TCR beta CDR3 regions from RNA transcripts. HTBI-primed first-round RT-PCR preceded second-round multiplex PCR. TCRdb independently ran MiXCR on the multiplex PCR reads; one entry per CDR3 protein. In the table there are 500,000 to 600,000 distinct CDR3 sequences, roughly 39% of which are singletons. Between the trimmed V and J ends, which lost 0 bases and 0 bases, there was a span of 9 bases. The CDR3 sequence is 17 residues long. From germline, CDR1 is LNHNV and CDR2 YYDKDF (reference sequence).

This rearrangement joins TRBV15 to TRBJ1-6; D not resolved. This TCR came from an adult man with Graves' hyperthyroidism. Sequences were obtained from peripheral blood or thyroid tissue (not recorded which). This CDR3 is CATSREGRSSYNSPLHF. DNA of the CDR3: TGTGCCACCAGCAGAGAGGGCAGGAGCTCCTATAATTCACCCCTCCACTTT. The whole variable domain, filled in from reference TRBV15 and TRBJ1-6, reads DAMVIQNPRYQVTQFGKPVTLSCSQTLNHNVMYWYQQKSSQAPKLLFHYYDKDFNNEADTPDNFQSRRPNTSFCFLDIRSPGLGDTAMYLCATSREGRSSYNSPLHFGNGTRLTVT.